The T cell receptor (beta chain) under discussion was sequenced for a study of blood T cells in healthy people across ages. As for the study in general: Template switching caught about one barcoded beta molecule for each two T cells. General study points: PBMC samples, being unsorted, prevented any conclusive comparison of naive and antigen-experienced cells. Donor CMV status, an unknown factor, possibly confounded changes in expanded clonotypes.

For the second PCR, which ran for roughly 7 to 11 cycles, a sample-barcoded 5' primer and a J-beta primer mix were used. One entry per CDR3 protein results from TCRdb running MiXCR on the 5' RACE reads. The table lists roughly 900,000 distinct CDR3 sequences, 29% of them singletons. This clonotype was found many times. The antigen is unknown. This TCR derives from a woman older than 75 in good health. Sequenced material: blood.

CDR3 loop: CASSPNRGGGQETQYF. CDR3 in DNA: TGTGCCAGCAGCCCGAATCGTGGAGGGGGTCAAGAGACCCAGTACTTC. The J gene is TRBJ2-5, the V gene TRBV7-8, with D possibly being TRBD1 or TRBD2 (6 bases each). Trimming shortened V by 5 bases and J by 2 bases, and 18 bases separated the two germline ends. CDR1 and CDR2 (germline): SGHVS, FQNEAQ. The CDR3 consists of 16 residues. Full variable domain (remainder filled in from reference TRBV7-8 and TRBJ2-5): GAGVSQSPRYKVAKRGQDVALRCDPISGHVSLFWYQQALGQGPEFLTYFQNEAQLDKSGLPSDRFFAERPEGSVSTLKIQRTQQEDSAVYLCASSPNRGGGQETQYFGPGTRLLVL.